Listed below are T cell receptor beta chains from one sample, sequenced in a study of blood T cell repertoires in COVID-19. Data came from immunoSEQ multiplex PCR; TCRdb stores just in-frame clones and leaves some out. Of approximately 96,000 clones in the sample, more than 90% were seen once. Sequenced material: peripheral blood. The origin of the receptors is a human donor with active COVID-19. The donor label of this sample is uncertain. Both conserved end residues are part of each CDR3. D genes are given only for firm matches. Rows may omit the clone size; those that give it use once, few, many or a size class.

>TRBV28|.|TRBJ2-7|.
CASSLSGPEQYF
TGTGCCAGCAGTTTATCGGGTCCCGAGCAGTACTTC
>TRBV3-1/TRBV3-2|TRBD2|TRBJ2-7|once
CASSQNLVGLAGGRGPEQYF
TGTGCCAGCAGCCAAAATCTCGTCGGACTAGCGGGGGGCCGGGGTCCCGAGCAGTACTTC
>TRBV6-2/TRBV6-3|TRBD1|TRBJ2-5|.
CASSYYGTAQETQYF
TGTGCCAGCAGTTACTACGGGACAGCGCAAGAGACCCAGTACTTC
>TRBV28|TRBD2|TRBJ2-7|.
CASSREEASGFTYEQYF
TGTGCCAGCAGTCGGGAAGAGGCTAGCGGGTTTACCTACGAGCAGTACTTC
>TRBV6-5|.|TRBJ1-1|.
CVSSRAGGRDTEAFF
TGTGTTTCATCAAGAGCGGGAGGGAGGGACACTGAAGCTTTCTTT
>TRBV27|TRBD1|TRBJ1-5|.
CASSLSTGFNQPQHF
TGTGCCAGCAGTTTATCGACAGGGTTCAATCAGCCCCAGCATTTT
>TRBV7-9|.|TRBJ2-7|.
CASSLGAATYEQYF
TGTGCCAGCAGCTTAGGGGCCGCTACCTACGAGCAGTACTTC
>TRBV5-1|.|TRBJ2-2|.
CASSLVGQAGELFF
TGCGCCAGCAGCTTGGTGGGTCAGGCCGGGGAGCTGTTTTTT
>TRBV4-1|.|TRBJ2-3|.
CASSATYTDTQYF
TGCGCCAGCAGCGCGACTTACACAGATACGCAGTATTTT
>TRBV18|TRBD2|TRBJ2-3|.
CASSPSLAGNTDTQYF
TGTGCCAGCTCACCATCCCTAGCGGGAAACACAGATACGCAGTATTTT
>TRBV6-2/TRBV6-3|TRBD2|TRBJ2-5|.
CASSYSMGTSGRETQYF
TGTGCCAGCAGTTACTCGATGGGGACTAGCGGGAGGGAGACCCAGTACTTC
>TRBV7-6|TRBD1|TRBJ2-5|.
CASSLGTGGTRETQYF
TGTGCCAGCAGCTTAGGGACAGGGGGAACGCGAGAGACCCAGTACTTC
>TRBV20-1|.|TRBJ1-2|few
CSAILLTYTF
TGCAGTGCAATTTTACTAACCTACACCTTC
>TRBV4-2|TRBD2|TRBJ2-5|.
CASSQGDAARGETQYF
TGTGCCAGCAGCCAAGGGGACGCAGCGCGGGGGGAGACCCAGTACTTC
>TRBV24-1|.|TRBJ1-4|.
CATSDPSPATNEKLFF
TGTGCCACCAGTGATCCCTCCCCGGCAACTAATGAAAAACTGTTTTTT
>TRBV7-2|TRBD2|TRBJ2-5|.
CASRPPAGGLQETQYF
TGTGCCAGCAGACCCCCAGCGGGGGGACTTCAAGAGACCCAGTACTTC
>TRBV7-2|TRBD1|TRBJ1-3|.
CASSSTGALANTIYF
TGTGCCAGCAGCTCTACAGGGGCTCTCGCAAACACCATATATTTT
>TRBV18|TRBD2|TRBJ2-2|once
CASSPRLAGESNTGELFF
TGTGCCAGCTCACCCCGACTAGCGGGGGAGTCAAACACCGGAGAGCTGTTTTTT
>TRBV27|TRBD2|TRBJ2-7|.
CASSPGLAPSEQYF
TGTGCCAGCAGTCCCGGACTAGCGCCGAGCGAGCAGTACTTC
>TRBV12-3/TRBV12-4|.|TRBJ2-1|.
CASTTDGGPQFF
TGTGCCAGCACCACCGACGGGGGGCCGCAGTTCTTC
>TRBV10-3|TRBD2|TRBJ2-1|.
CAIGGDSGSNEQFF
TGTGCCATCGGGGGGGATAGCGGGAGCAATGAGCAGTTCTTC
>TRBV7-9|.|TRBJ2-1|.
CASSLEGHRYNEQFF
TGTGCCAGCAGCTTAGAGGGACACCGCTACAATGAGCAGTTCTTC
>TRBV11-3|TRBD2|TRBJ2-5|.
CASSTRREGLAPETQYF
TGTGCCAGCAGCACCCGACGGGAGGGACTAGCCCCAGAGACCCAGTACTTC
>TRBV28|.|TRBJ1-5|.
CASSLISVGDNQPQHF
TGTGCCAGCAGTTTAATCTCAGTCGGGGACAATCAGCCCCAGCATTTT
>TRBV11-3|.|TRBJ1-3|once
CASSPTATGNTIYF
TGTGCCAGCAGCCCAACCGCGACTGGAAACACCATATATTTT
>TRBV4-1|.|TRBJ1-5|.
CASSQDEFRRALSPQHF
TGCGCCAGCAGCCAAGATGAGTTTAGGAGAGCTCTTTCGCCCCAGCATTTT
>TRBV5-1|TRBD2|TRBJ2-2|medium-sized
CASSGGLAGEMELFF
TGCGCCAGCAGCGGGGGACTAGCGGGGGAAATGGAGCTGTTTTTT
>TRBV6-2/TRBV6-3|.|TRBJ2-2|.
CASSYVRANTGELFF
TGTGCCAGCAGTTACGTCAGGGCGAACACCGGGGAGCTGTTTTTT
>TRBV6-1|.|TRBJ1-1|.
CASSDSRGTEAFF
TGTGCCAGCAGTGATAGTCGGGGCACTGAAGCTTTCTTT
>TRBV28|.|TRBJ2-2|once
CASRADYYTGELFF
TGTGCCAGCAGGGCAGACTATTACACCGGGGAGCTGTTTTTT
>TRBV29-1|.|TRBJ1-5|.
CSVELTGVNQPQHF
TGCAGCGTTGAATTGACAGGCGTCAATCAGCCCCAGCATTTT
>TRBV25-1|TRBD1|TRBJ2-1|.
CASSFGATGAYNEQFF
TGTGCCAGCAGTTTTGGGGCGACAGGGGCCTACAATGAGCAGTTCTTC
>TRBV19|.|TRBJ2-7|.
CASSIYPGTGFEVEQYF
TGTGCCAGTAGTATTTACCCGGGTACAGGCTTCGAGGTCGAGCAGTACTTC
>TRBV3-1/TRBV3-2|.|TRBJ2-3|.
CASSPGVGNTDTQYF
TGTGCCAGCAGCCCCGGGGTAGGCAACACAGATACGCAGTATTTT
>TRBV3-1/TRBV3-2|.|TRBJ2-2|once
CASSQDARVAGELFF
TGTGCCAGCAGCCAAGATGCGCGAGTGGCCGGGGAGCTGTTTTTT
>TRBV6-5|.|TRBJ2-7|.
CASSYSGSVSYEQYF
TGTGCCAGCAGTTACTCGGGCTCTGTATCCTACGAGCAGTACTTC
>TRBV4-1|.|TRBJ2-5|.
CASSHPGGGGSETQYF
TGCGCCAGCAGCCACCCAGGGGGAGGAGGAAGTGAGACCCAGTACTTC
>TRBV7-9|TRBD1|TRBJ1-2|.
CASSPPNPQGAHGYTF
TGTGCCAGCAGCCCACCTAACCCACAGGGGGCGCATGGCTACACCTTC
>TRBV7-8|TRBD1|TRBJ1-1|.
CASSLAGTGDTEAFF
TGTGCCAGCAGCTTAGCAGGGACAGGGGACACTGAAGCTTTCTTT
>TRBV19|.|TRBJ1-2|.
CASSPRRLANYGYTF
TGTGCCAGTAGTCCCCGGAGGCTAGCTAACTATGGCTACACCTTC
>TRBV7-2|TRBD1|TRBJ2-2|.
CASSFGQGAGTGELFF
TGTGCCAGCAGCTTCGGACAGGGGGCCGGCACCGGGGAGCTGTTTTTT
>TRBV18|.|TRBJ1-1|.
CASSPSTDLNTEAFF
TGTGCCAGCTCACCATCGACAGACCTGAACACTGAAGCTTTCTTT
>TRBV19|TRBD2|TRBJ2-1|.
CASSIESGNYNEQFF
TGTGCCAGTAGTATAGAGAGCGGGAACTACAATGAGCAGTTCTTC
>TRBV7-9|.|TRBJ2-2|.
CASRQDTLRGTGELFF
TGTGCCAGCAGACAAGACACGCTAAGAGGGACCGGGGAGCTGTTTTTT
>TRBV6-6|TRBD2|TRBJ2-1|.
CASSYRSGRASEQFF
TGTGCCAGCAGTTACCGGAGCGGGAGGGCCAGTGAGCAGTTCTTC
>TRBV6-4|TRBD2|TRBJ2-1|.
CASSDLAGGPSNEQFF
TGTGCCAGCAGTGACTTAGCGGGGGGGCCGTCCAATGAGCAGTTCTTC
>TRBV29-1|.|TRBJ2-1|.
CSGSDPPFNEQFF
TGCAGCGGATCAGATCCGCCCTTCAATGAGCAGTTCTTC
>TRBV9|.|TRBJ1-1|.
CASSSVGGVVPEAFF
TGTGCCAGCAGCTCGGTCGGGGGGGTGGTCCCCGAAGCTTTCTTT
>TRBV29-1|TRBD1|TRBJ1-2|.
CSVGQGEPFGGYTF
TGCAGCGTTGGACAGGGGGAACCTTTTGGTGGCTACACCTTC
>TRBV7-8|.|TRBJ2-7|few
CASSLGLRGANYEQYF
TGTGCCAGCAGCTTAGGTCTCCGCGGGGCCAACTACGAGCAGTACTTC
>TRBV18|.|TRBJ1-3|.
CASSPIPGNGNTIYF
TGTGCCAGCTCACCGATCCCGGGGAATGGAAACACCATATATTTT
>TRBV7-9|.|TRBJ2-1|.
CASSHTVLTGANEQFF
TGTGCCAGCAGCCACACCGTTCTTACGGGAGCGAATGAGCAGTTCTTC
>TRBV3-1/TRBV3-2|.|TRBJ1-2|.
CASSPSPSGGYTF
TGTGCCAGCAGCCCCAGCCCTTCGGGTGGCTACACCTTC
>TRBV12-3/TRBV12-4|.|TRBJ2-7|.
CASSLMGGSEQYF
TGTGCCAGCAGTTTAATGGGGGGTAGCGAGCAGTACTTC
>TRBV28|TRBD1|TRBJ2-7|once
CASRPDRAYEQYF
TGTGCCAGCAGACCGGACAGGGCCTACGAGCAGTACTTC
>TRBV7-9|.|TRBJ1-1|.
CASSPPRGAVNTEAFF
TGTGCCAGCAGCCCACCCCGGGGAGCCGTGAACACTGAAGCTTTCTTT
>TRBV7-9|.|TRBJ1-5|.
CASTAGLPQHF
TGTGCCAGCACCGCAGGGCTGCCCCAGCATTTT